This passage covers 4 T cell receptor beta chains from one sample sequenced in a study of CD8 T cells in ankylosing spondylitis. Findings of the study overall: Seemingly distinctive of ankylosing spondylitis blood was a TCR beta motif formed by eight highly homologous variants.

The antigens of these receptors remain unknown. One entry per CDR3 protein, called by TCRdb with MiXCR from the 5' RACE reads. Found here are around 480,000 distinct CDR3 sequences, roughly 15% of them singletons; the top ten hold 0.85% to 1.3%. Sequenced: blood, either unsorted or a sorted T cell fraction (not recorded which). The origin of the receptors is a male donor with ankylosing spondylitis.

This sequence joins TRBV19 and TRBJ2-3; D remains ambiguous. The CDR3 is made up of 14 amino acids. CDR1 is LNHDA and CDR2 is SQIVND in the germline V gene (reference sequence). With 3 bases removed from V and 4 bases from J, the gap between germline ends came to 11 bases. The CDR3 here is CASSMGWAADTQYF. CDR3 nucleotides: TGTGCCAGTAGTATGGGCTGGGCCGCAGATACGCAGTATTTT.

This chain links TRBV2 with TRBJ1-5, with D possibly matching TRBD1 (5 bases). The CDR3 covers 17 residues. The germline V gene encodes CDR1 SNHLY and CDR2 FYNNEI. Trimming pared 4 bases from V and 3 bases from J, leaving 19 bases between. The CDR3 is CASSVGGSGQSNQPQHF. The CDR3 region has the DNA TGTGCCAGCAGTGTGGGGGGGAGTGGGCAATCCAATCAGCCCCAGCATTTT.

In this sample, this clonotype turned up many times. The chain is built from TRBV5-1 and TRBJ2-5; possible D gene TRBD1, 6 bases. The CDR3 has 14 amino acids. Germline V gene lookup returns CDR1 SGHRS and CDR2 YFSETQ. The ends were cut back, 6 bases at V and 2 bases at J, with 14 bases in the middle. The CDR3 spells CASILTGRQETQYF. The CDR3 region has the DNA TGCGCCAGCATCCTGACAGGAAGGCAAGAGACCCAGTACTTC.

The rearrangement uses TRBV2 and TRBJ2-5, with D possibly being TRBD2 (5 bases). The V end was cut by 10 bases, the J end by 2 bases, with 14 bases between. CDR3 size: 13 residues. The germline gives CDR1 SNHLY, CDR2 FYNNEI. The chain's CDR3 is CATGIQRQETQYF. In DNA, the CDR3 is TGTGCCACGGGAATCCAACGACAAGAGACCCAGTACTTC.